Presented here are 11 T cell receptor beta chains from one specimen sequenced in a study of early T cells in non-severe SARS-CoV-2 infection. MiXCR, applied by TCRdb to the 5' RACE reads, yields one record per CDR3 protein. The table lists around 25,000 distinct CDR3 sequences, over 3.5% of them singletons, with 3.5% to 5% in the top ten. Sequenced sample: whole blood. The origin of the receptors is an adult who was a healthcare worker with PCR-confirmed SARS-CoV-2 infection or an uninfected control (not recorded which).

Ten or more counts support this clonotype. The chain combines TRBV2 with TRBJ2-1, with D unclear. Germline loops: CDR1 SNHLY, CDR2 FYNNEI. Trimming removed 7 bases from V and 7 bases from J, with 11 bases in between. The CDR3 is 12 residues long. CDR3: CASTEDENEQFF. The CDR3 region has the DNA TGTGCCAGCACCGAGGACGAGAATGAGCAGTTCTTC.

The chain combines TRBV28 with TRBJ1-6; 7 bases match TRBD1. The V gene's germline CDR1 is MDHEN and CDR2 SYDVKM. The CDR3 covers 12 residues. The V segment lost 7 bases and the J segment 8 bases; nucleotides outside the gene matches: 2. The CDR3 sequence is CASKTGDSPLHF. CDR3 DNA: TGTGCCAGCAAAACAGGGGATTCACCCCTCCACTTT.

This clonotype has ten or more counts. The J gene is TRBJ2-7, the V gene TRBV5-6, with D unclear. CDR1 and CDR2 (germline): SGHDT, YYEEEE. The CDR3 consists of 15 residues. Trimming took 7 bases from V and 0 from J, leaving 17 bases between them. CDR3 amino acids: CASGRRASLSYEQYF. CDR3 bases: TGTGCCAGCGGCCGCCGGGCGAGCCTCTCCTACGAGCAGTACTTC.

By share, this clonotype counts as large. J is TRBJ2-7 and V is TRBV6-5; a possible D gene is TRBD2 (5 bases). Trimming removed 5 bases from V and 0 bases from J, with 11 bases in between. The germline V gene encodes CDR1 MNHEY and CDR2 SVGAGI. This CDR3 comprises 14 residues. CDR3 sequence reads: CASSLALSSYEQYF. The CDR3 DNA sequence: TGTGCCAGCAGTCTAGCCTTAAGCTCCTACGAGCAGTACTTC.

This clonotype was seen repeatedly, ten times or more. This chain links TRBV25-1 with TRBJ2-7; D possibly corresponds to TRBD1 (6 bases). Germline V gene data show CDR1 as MGHDK and CDR2 as SYGVNS. V lost 2 bases to trimming and J lost 2 bases, with 10 bases between them. The CDR3 has 14 amino acids. CDR3 bases: TGTGCCAGCAGTGAACCGGGACAAGCCTACGAGCAGTACTTC. Translating it yields CASSEPGQAYEQYF.

This clonotype came up many times. The rearrangement uses TRBV20-1 and TRBJ2-3; 11 nucleotides agree with TRBD2. Germline V gives CDR1 DFQATT, CDR2 SNEGSKA (reference sequence). Trimming removed 6 bases from V and 5 bases from J; junction bases left unmatched: 4. The CDR3 runs to 13 residues. Here the CDR3 reads CSALAGGEDTQYF. The CDR3 region has the DNA TGCAGTGCCCTAGCGGGAGGAGAAGATACGCAGTATTTT.

In its sample, this clonotype is medium-sized (0.01 to 0.1%). The CDR3 DNA follows: TGTGCCAGCAGTTACTCAGGCGGGCAAGAGACCCAGTACTTC. Translation: CASSYSGGQETQYF. The chain recombines TRBV6-5 with TRBJ2-5, with a tentative D call TRBD2 (5 bases). The CDR3 totals 14 residues. Per germline, CDR1 MNHEY and CDR2 SVGAGI. The V gene lost 0 bases and the J gene lost 2 bases, with 7 bases spanning the gap.

This clonotype was counted at least ten times. The V gene is TRBV18, the J gene TRBJ1-1; maybe TRBD1 (5 bases). V lost 3 bases, J lost 3 bases, and 11 bases lay in between. CDR3 size: 14 residues. Germline V lookup: CDR1 KGHSH, CDR2 LQKENI. DNA of the CDR3: TGTGCCAGCTCACCTGGGGGGTCTTACACTGAAGCTTTCTTT. This sequence encodes CASSPGGSYTEAFF.

The chain links TRBV11-2 to TRBJ2-7; D possibly uses TRBD1 or TRBD2 (6 bases each). The CDR3 is 15 amino acids. Trimming cost V 3 bases and J 3 bases, with 15 bases left between them. CDR1 SGHAT and CDR2 FQNNGV come from the germline V gene. The CDR3 region has the DNA TGTGCCAGCAGCTTGGGGGGCGACCTAGACTACGAGCAGTACTTC. Protein: CASSLGGDLDYEQYF.

DNA for the CDR3: TGTGCCAGCAGTTTAAGGAACCTGAACACTGAAGCTTTCTTT. Protein: CASSLRNLNTEAFF. This sequence joins TRBV27 and TRBJ1-1; D unresolved. The CDR3 is made up of 14 amino acids. V was trimmed by 2 bases and J by 0 bases, leaving 7 bases between them. Germline V lookup: CDR1 MNHEY, CDR2 SMNVEV (reference sequence).

This clonotype was counted once. This may arise from a read error, as a much more abundant clone is one base away. The chain joins TRBV7-8 to TRBJ2-1, with 8 bases lining up with TRBD2. This CDR3 contains 13 residues. The V gene's germline CDR1 is SGHVS and CDR2 FQNEAQ. CDR3 residues: CASSMGLGNEEFF. CDR3 coding DNA: TGTGCCAGCAGCATGGGACTAGGGAATGAGGAGTTCTTC.